These T cell receptor beta chains were read from a single sample in a study of blood T cells in healthy people across ages. TCRdb processed the 5' RACE reads anew with MiXCR; each CDR3 protein has one entry. The sample gives 500,000 to 700,000 distinct CDR3 sequences, roughly 30% of which show up once; 15% to 19% is in the top ten. The sample comprised blood. Every receptor here comes from a woman over 75 in good health. CDR3s include the opening cysteine and the closing phenylalanine or tryptophan. D genes are given only for firm matches. Part of the rows lack a size; the others show once, few, many or a class for expanded clones.

d_gene	abundance	v_gene	j_gene	CDR3aa	CDR3nt
TRBD1	many	TRBV2	TRBJ2-7	CASTRQGANEQYF	TGTGCCAGCACCCGACAGGGGGCTAACGAGCAGTACTTC
.	.	TRBV4-2	TRBJ2-7	CASSPTNYEQYF	TGTGCCAGCAGCCCAACTAACTACGAGCAGTACTTC
TRBD1	.	TRBV10-3	TRBJ2-2	CAISESPGQGAGELFF	TGTGCCATCAGTGAGTCTCCGGGACAGGGGGCCGGGGAGCTGTTTTTT
TRBD1	many	TRBV20-1	TRBJ2-7	CSARTGGYEQYF	TGCAGTGCGAGGACAGGGGGCTACGAGCAGTACTTC
TRBD2	few	TRBV10-2	TRBJ2-1	CASSESSAGVNEQFF	TGCGCCAGCAGTGAGTCGTCAGCGGGGGTTAATGAGCAGTTCTTC
TRBD1	.	TRBV28	TRBJ2-1	CASSLGTGGKQETQFF	TGTGCCAGCAGTTTAGGGACAGGGGGCAAACAGGAGACCCAGTTCTTC
.	few	TRBV2	TRBJ1-4	CASRSTDEKLFF	TGTGCCAGCCGAAGCACGGATGAAAAACTGTTTTTT
TRBD1	.	TRBV29-1	TRBJ1-1	CSGDRGRNTEAFF	TGCAGCGGGGACAGGGGCCGGAACACTGAAGCTTTCTTT
TRBD1	.	TRBV7-9	TRBJ2-2	CASSLHDRGAHTGELFF	TGTGCCAGCAGCTTACACGACAGGGGGGCGCACACCGGGGAGCTGTTTTTT
TRBD1	.	TRBV7-8	TRBJ1-1	CASRATGAVRNTEAFF	TGTGCCAGCAGAGCTACAGGGGCAGTTCGGAACACTGAAGCTTTCTTT
TRBD2	.	TRBV4-1	TRBJ2-7	CASSQDQGLAASYEQYF	TGCGCCAGCAGCCAAGATCAGGGACTAGCGGCCTCCTACGAGCAGTACTTC
TRBD2	.	TRBV3-1	TRBJ2-2	CASSQGTSGGAGTGELFF	TGTGCCAGCAGCCAAGGGACTAGCGGGGGGGCCGGCACCGGGGAGCTGTTTTTT
.	.	TRBV30	TRBJ2-1	CAWMGELRGSSYNEQFF	TGTGCCTGGATGGGGGAGCTGAGGGGAAGCTCCTACAATGAGCAGTTCTTC
.	few	TRBV20-1	TRBJ2-2	CSANGPTMRNTGELFF	TGCAGTGCTAATGGGCCCACCATGAGGAACACCGGGGAGCTGTTTTTT
.	.	TRBV5-1	TRBJ1-1	CASSLRGAGEANTEAFF	TGCGCCAGCAGCCTCCGAGGGGCAGGGGAAGCGAACACTGAAGCTTTCTTT
.	few	TRBV10-3	TRBJ1-1	CAISGTVSNTEAFF	TGTGCCATCAGTGGGACGGTGTCGAACACTGAAGCTTTCTTT
TRBD1	many	TRBV15	TRBJ2-5	CAISGTETRQETQYF	TGTGCCATCTCCGGGACAGAGACCCGCCAAGAGACCCAGTACTTC
TRBD1	many	TRBV27	TRBJ2-7	CASSSAGQGTREQYF	TGTGCCAGCAGTTCCGCGGGACAGGGTACTCGCGAGCAGTACTTC
TRBD2	few	TRBV30	TRBJ2-3	CAWSGLAGASDTQYF	TGTGCCTGGTCCGGACTAGCGGGGGCATCAGATACGCAGTATTTT
TRBD2	.	TRBV15	TRBJ2-3	CATSSGTSGGGRTDTQYF	TGTGCCACCAGCAGCGGGACTAGCGGGGGGGGACGCACAGATACGCAGTATTTT
.	.	TRBV14	TRBJ1-1	CASSQGTSSGVAFF	TGTGCCAGCAGCCAAGGGACTTCTAGTGGAGTAGCTTTCTTT
.	many	TRBV27	TRBJ2-7	CASRGLGKGEQYF	TGTGCCAGCAGGGGACTGGGCAAGGGAGAGCAGTACTTC
TRBD2	few	TRBV7-9	TRBJ2-4	CASSLASGLARGREQYF	TGTGCCAGCAGCTTAGCGTCCGGACTAGCGAGGGGAAGGGAGCAGTACTTC
TRBD1	many	TRBV4-2	TRBJ1-2	CASPPRDSSHGYTF	TGTGCCAGCCCCCCCCGGGACAGTTCTCATGGCTACACCTTC
.	few	TRBV6-2/TRBV6-3	TRBJ1-1	CASSQGMNAEAFF	TGTGCCAGCAGTCAGGGCATGAACGCTGAAGCTTTCTTT
.	.	TRBV7-8	TRBJ2-3	CASSASLGWADTQYF	TGTGCCAGCAGTGCCTCTCTTGGTTGGGCAGATACGCAGTATTTT
TRBD2	many	TRBV7-8	TRBJ2-5	CASSLIGGGVGETQYF	TGTGCCAGCAGCTTAATCGGCGGGGGGGTCGGGGAGACCCAGTACTTC
.	.	TRBV30	TRBJ1-1	CAWIRTRAKMNTEAFF	TGTGCCTGGATCCGGACACGGGCAAAAATGAACACTGAAGCTTTCTTT
.	few	TRBV5-1	TRBJ1-4	CASSEQGWGNQLFF	TGCGCCAGCAGCGAACAGGGCTGGGGGAATCAACTGTTTTTT
.	.	TRBV20-1	TRBJ1-5	CSARDREYQPQHF	TGCAGTGCTAGAGATAGGGAATATCAGCCCCAGCATTTT
TRBD1	few	TRBV29-1	TRBJ1-2	CSVEDAGGANYGYTF	TGCAGCGTTGAAGATGCAGGGGGTGCTAACTATGGCTACACCTTC
TRBD1	.	TRBV5-1	TRBJ1-2	CASSDRGTGVRRSYTF	TGCGCCAGCAGCGACCGGGGGACAGGTGTCCGCCGGAGCTACACCTTC
.	.	TRBV24-1	TRBJ2-3	CATSEGARDTQYF	TGTGCCACCAGTGAGGGGGCCCGCGATACGCAGTATTTT